The 11 T cell receptor beta chains below all came from one sample that was sequenced in a study of response to subunit inactivated influenza vaccine. TCRdb recomputed calls from the RT-PCR reads with MiXCR, one row per CDR3 protein. Of around 190,000 distinct CDR3 sequences listed, under 15% are singletons. The specimen was CD8+ T cells sorted from PBMCs, collected roughly 5 days after vaccination. These receptors came from a man between 50 and 59 years old who received an inactivated influenza vaccine.

Only a few counts were recorded for this clonotype. This sequence joins TRBV9 and TRBJ2-5; the match to TRBD2 covers 10 bases. J gave up 4 bases and V 4 bases, and 7 bases lay outside the gene matches. This CDR3 region has 15 residues. Germline assignment: CDR1 SGDLS and CDR2 YYNGEE. This CDR3 is CASSWSGGAGETQYF. The CDR3, as DNA: TGTGCCAGCAGCTGGAGCGGGGGGGCGGGAGAGACCCAGTACTTC.

The V and J genes are TRBV6-2 or TRBV6-3 and TRBJ2-1, with D unclear. Trimming took 0 bases from V and 3 from J, leaving 15 bases between them. The V gene's germline CDR1 is MNHEY and CDR2 SVGEGT. The CDR3 runs 17 residues. This CDR3 is CASSYSKEIGNYNEQFF. The CDR3 DNA reads as TGTGCCAGCAGTTACTCGAAGGAGATAGGGAACTACAATGAGCAGTTCTTC.

The CDR3 DNA is TGTGCCATCAGTGAGGGGACTAGCGTCACAGATACGCAGTATTTT. Translating it yields CAISEGTSVTDTQYF. The V gene is TRBV10-3, the J gene TRBJ2-3; 10 nucleotides line up with TRBD2. Germline V gene sequence: CDR1 ENHRY, CDR2 SYGVKD. V trimming: 2 bases; J trimming: 2 bases; junction bases outside the gene matches: 1. The CDR3 has 15 residues.

This chain connects TRBV20-1 to TRBJ1-4; tentative D call: TRBD1 (6 bases). V shed 5 bases and J shed 6 bases, with 22 bases lying between them. The germline CDR1 and CDR2 sequences are DFQATT and SNEGSKA (reference sequence). This CDR3 is built from 16 residues. In nucleotides, the CDR3 is TGCAGTGCTTACTTGATACAGGGAGGGGTCGATGAAAAACTGTTTTTT. This encodes CSAYLIQGGVDEKLFF.

This clonotype was seen a few times. The V call is TRBV6-6, the J call TRBJ2-7; maybe TRBD2 (6 bases). Trimming shortened V by 8 bases and J by 11 bases, and 28 bases separated the two germline ends. This CDR3 is built from 15 residues. Germline CDR1 and CDR2: MNHNY and SVGAGI (reference sequence). CDR3 residues: CASFKPDNAAGKKYF. CDR3 coding DNA: TGTGCCAGCTTTAAACCAGACAACGCGGCGGGAAAAAAGTACTTC.

The chain is built from TRBV9 and TRBJ2-1, with 8 bases matching TRBD2. Germline CDR1 is SGDLS and CDR2 is YYNGEE. The CDR3 totals 15 residues. With 3 bases clipped from V and 2 bases from J, the junction kept 4 bases outside the gene matches. CDR3: CASSGAGEPYNEQFF. The CDR3 DNA follows: TGTGCCAGCAGCGGAGCGGGAGAACCCTACAATGAGCAGTTCTTC. Filled out from reference TRBV9 and TRBJ2-1, the complete variable domain reads DSGVTQTPKHLITATGQRVTLRCSPRSGDLSVYWYQQSLDQGLQFLIQYYNGEERAKGNILERFSAQQFPDLHSELNLSSLELGDSALYFCASSGAGEPYNEQFFGPGTRLTVL.

This clonotype was seen a handful of times. This chain links TRBV7-9 with TRBJ1-5, with 9 bases identical to TRBD1. The ends lost 5 bases at V and 4 bases at J; junction bases unmatched: 3. This CDR3 comprises 14 residues. Per the germline V gene, CDR1 is SEHNR and CDR2 is FQNEAQ (reference sequence). CDR3 in amino acids: CASSRTGENQPQHF. CDR3 coding DNA: TGTGCCAGCAGCCGGACAGGGGAGAATCAGCCCCAGCATTTT.

The V call is TRBV5-6, the J call TRBJ2-1, with no clear D. The ends were cut back, 1 base at V and 7 bases at J, with 9 bases in the middle. Per the germline V gene, CDR1 is SGHDT and CDR2 is YYEEEE. This CDR3 is 13 amino acids long. The DNA for the CDR3 is TGTGCCAGCAGCTTGCATAGACAAAATGAGCAGTTCTTC. Protein product: CASSLHRQNEQFF.

The chain joins TRBV12-3 or TRBV12-4 to TRBJ1-1, with D tentatively TRBD1 (5 bases). Trimming shortened V by 5 bases and J by 5 bases, and 12 bases separated the two germline ends. This CDR3 is built from 13 residues. The CDR3 region has the DNA TGTGCCAGCAGTCGCGGGACGGTGACTGAAGCTTTCTTT. Translation: CASSRGTVTEAFF.

This clonotype turned up a few times. This rearrangement joins TRBV20-1 to TRBJ2-3, with TRBD2 matching 11 bases. V trimming: 4 bases; J trimming: 5 bases; junction bases outside the gene matches: 11. The CDR3 extends over 16 amino acids. Looked up from germline, CDR1 is DFQATT and CDR2 is SNEGSKA (reference sequence). The CDR3 sequence is CSAIKLAGDSGDTQYF. The CDR3 nucleotides are TGCAGTGCTATAAAACTAGCGGGGGATTCGGGAGATACGCAGTATTTT.

Notes on this clonotype: A much larger clone differs from this one at a single base, so this may be a read error. This chain joins TRBV6-2 or TRBV6-3 and TRBJ2-1; no clear D gene. Per germline, CDR1 MNHEY and CDR2 SVGEGT. There are 16 residues in the CDR3. V lost 1 base, J lost 0 bases, and 10 bases lay in between. The CDR3 reads CASSYLRSSSYNEQFF. The CDR3 DNA is TGTGCCAGCAGTTACTTGCGCAGTAGCTCCTACAATGAGCAGTTCTTC.